These 18 T cell receptor beta chains were sequenced from one sample in a study of cytomegalovirus exposure and HLA in healthy donors. The PCR employed 60 Vbeta primers together with 13 Jbeta primers. Sequenced by immunoSEQ multiplex PCR; TCRdb stores in-frame clones only, minus some. Of 140,000 or so clones in the sample, under 70% were seen once. The source material was PBMCs. The receptors stem from a woman aged 60-70 years in good health and CMV-seronegative.

V gene TRBV15 combines with J gene TRBJ2-1; 15 nucleotides align to TRBD2. The CDR3 loop spans 16 amino acids. CDR1 and CDR2 from the germline V gene are LNHNV and YYDKDF (reference sequence). J was trimmed by 7 bases and V by 3 bases; bases with no gene match: 4. CDR3 DNA sequence: TGTGCCACCAGCAGGAGGACTAGCGGGGGGGGGAATGAGCAGTTCTTC. Its protein product is CATSRRTSGGGNEQFF. The whole variable domain, filled in from reference TRBV15 and TRBJ2-1, reads DAMVIQNPRYQVTQFGKPVTLSCSQTLNHNVMYWYQQKSSQAPKLLFHYYDKDFNNEADTPDNFQSRRPNTSFCFLDIRSPGLGDTAMYLCATSRRTSGGGNEQFFGPGTRLTVL.

The chain has TRBV28 and TRBJ1-2, with 8 bases matching TRBD1. Germline V gene sequence: CDR1 MDHEN, CDR2 SYDVKM. The V and J ends lost 4 bases and 0 bases, in that order; junction bases with no gene match: 4. CDR3 length: 15 residues. The CDR3 nucleotides are TGTGCCAGCAGTTCGACAGGGGCTCCTAACTATGGCTACACCTTC. It codes for CASSSTGAPNYGYTF.

The chain recombines TRBV2 with TRBJ1-1; no definite D call. V was cut by 4 bases and J by 1 base, with 13 bases left in between. CDR3 length equals 15 residues. Germline V gene lookup returns CDR1 SNHLY and CDR2 FYNNEI. The CDR3 is CASSVTGSWNTEAFF. CDR3 sequence (DNA): TGTGCCAGCAGTGTCACGGGGTCATGGAACACTGAAGCTTTCTTT.

The chain combines TRBV6-1 with TRBJ1-5; TRBD1 agrees at 7 bases. With 1 base clipped from V and 4 bases from J, the junction kept 13 bases outside the gene matches. There are 18 residues in the CDR3. Germline CDR1 reads MNHNS; CDR2 reads SASEGT. The CDR3 reads CASSEGGTAFLTNQPQHF. In DNA form, the CDR3 reads TGTGCCAGCAGTGAAGGAGGGACAGCGTTCCTTACTAATCAGCCCCAGCATTTT.

This chain joins TRBV5-4 and TRBJ2-1; 12 bases line up with TRBD2. The CDR3 has 18 amino acids. Germline assignment: CDR1 SGHNT and CDR2 YYREEE (reference sequence). Germline trimming cut 0 bases from V and 7 bases from J; bases unmatched to any gene: 11. Here the CDR3 reads CASSLAPSGRGGGNEQFF. DNA of the CDR3: TGTGCCAGCAGCTTGGCACCTAGCGGGAGGGGAGGAGGTAATGAGCAGTTCTTC.

The V and J genes are TRBV19 and TRBJ2-1; tentatively, D is TRBD2 (6 bases). This CDR3 has 15 residues. Trimming removed 3 bases at V and 3 bases at J, with 12 bases between. Germline V gene data show CDR1 as LNHDA and CDR2 as SQIVND (reference sequence). The DNA for the CDR3 is TGTGCCAGTAGTATGCGGGGCCCGAGCTACAATGAGCAGTTCTTC. It encodes CASSMRGPSYNEQFF.

In regard to this clone: At the DNA level, this CDR3 is encoded by other sequences in the same sample as well. The chain couples TRBV7-2 to TRBJ2-7; no definite D call. Germline-derived CDR1 and CDR2 are SGHTA and FQGNSA. Trimming took 1 base from V and 0 from J, leaving 4 bases between them. The CDR3 loop spans 13 amino acids. The CDR3 DNA reads as TGTGCCAGCAGCTTAGACTACTCCTACGAGCAGTACTTC. Its translation is CASSLDYSYEQYF.

The J gene is TRBJ2-3, the V gene TRBV10-1; 10 nucleotides align to TRBD2. Germline V CDR1 and CDR2: WNHNN, SYGVQD (reference sequence). V shed 3 bases and J 2 bases; nucleotides not matched to a gene: 5. This CDR3 is 16 amino acids long. For the CDR3, the DNA is TGCGCCAGCAGTGAACGGACTAGCGGAGACACAGATACGCAGTATTTT. It translates to CASSERTSGDTDTQYF.

This sequence joins TRBV12-5 and TRBJ1-2; unclear D gene. The CDR3 totals 16 residues. Trimming stripped 0 bases from V and 7 bases from J, with 18 bases between. Looked up from germline, CDR1 is LGHNT and CDR2 is FRNRAP. In nucleotides, the CDR3 is TGTGCTAGTGGTTTGGTACATACACAGACCAGAAGTGGCTACACCTTC. This gives the protein CASGLVHTQTRSGYTF. Filled out from reference TRBV12-5 and TRBJ1-2, the complete variable domain reads DARVTQTPRHKVTEMGQEVTMRCQPILGHNTVFWYRQTMMQGLELLAYFRNRAPLDDSGMPKDRFSAEMPDATLATLKIQPSEPRDSAVYFCASGLVHTQTRSGYTFGSGTRLTVV.

The V and J genes are TRBV5-1 and TRBJ2-7; 11 nucleotides line up with TRBD1. Germline assignment: CDR1 SGHRS and CDR2 YFSETQ. This CDR3 has 15 amino acids. The J segment lost 4 bases and the V segment lost 3 bases, leaving 6 bases of the junction unmatched. The CDR3 protein is CASSSTGTGGYEQYF. Here the CDR3 DNA reads TGCGCCAGCAGCTCCACCGGGACAGGGGGATACGAGCAGTACTTC.

The gene calls are TRBV7-3 and TRBJ2-3; 15 bases align to TRBD2. The germline CDR1 and CDR2 sequences are SGHTA and FQGTGA. This CDR3 contains 15 residues. With 2 bases clipped from V and 6 bases from J, the junction kept 0 bases outside the gene matches. In DNA form, the CDR3 reads TGTGCCAGCAGCTTAGGGACTAGCGGGAGGGATACGCAGTATTTT. Translated: CASSLGTSGRDTQYF.

There are a few counts of this clone. The chain links TRBV27 to TRBJ2-7; possibly TRBD2 for D (6 bases). Germline V gene lookup returns CDR1 MNHEY and CDR2 SMNVEV (reference sequence). This CDR3 has 16 amino acids. Trimming left V 3 bases short and J 6 bases short, with 21 bases between. Here the CDR3 DNA reads TGTGCCAGCAGTTTGGTCCGCCCGACTAGTATCTCCGAGCAGTACTTC. Translating it yields CASSLVRPTSISEQYF.

The chain carries TRBV6-1 and TRBJ1-2; D uncertain. The germline CDR1 and CDR2 sequences are MNHNS and SASEGT. Trimming pared 5 bases from V and 4 bases from J, leaving 17 bases between. This CDR3 spans 15 amino acids. CDR3 DNA sequence: TGTGCCAGCAGTCCGGGCGGAGGCAGTCGCTATGGCTACACCTTC. Amino acids: CASSPGGGSRYGYTF.

This CDR3 is CAVLRDTLNTEAFF. CDR3 nucleotides: TGTGCGGTTCTCCGGGACACTTTGAACACTGAAGCTTTCTTT. The chain joins TRBV28 to TRBJ1-1, with D maybe TRBD1 (6 bases). In germline, CDR1 is MDHEN, CDR2 SYDVKM. This CDR3 is built from 14 residues.

The chain links TRBV19 to TRBJ2-2; tentative D call: TRBD2 (5 bases). This CDR3 contains 14 residues. Trimming pared 5 bases from V and 5 bases from J, leaving 12 bases between. CDR1 LNHDA and CDR2 SQIVND come from the germline V gene (reference sequence). CDR3 region: CASSPGLLTGELFF. CDR3 in DNA: TGTGCCAGTAGTCCCGGACTTTTAACCGGGGAGCTGTTTTTT.

The V and J genes are TRBV28 and TRBJ2-5; D possibly corresponds to TRBD1 (6 bases). CDR1 is MDHEN, CDR2 SYDVKM, per germline. With 4 bases removed from V and 7 bases from J, the gap between germline ends came to 19 bases. The CDR3 runs to 15 residues. The CDR3, as DNA: TGTGCCAGCAGTTCCCCCCAGGGGTGGTCGGCGACCCAGTACTTC. Encoded protein: CASSSPQGWSATQYF.

The chain combines TRBV15 with TRBJ1-2; D unclear. CDR1 is LNHNV and CDR2 is YYDKDF in the germline V gene (reference sequence). This CDR3 has 12 amino acids. Trimming took off 0 bases at V and 5 bases at J, with 4 bases between the two ends. The CDR3 sequence: CATSRDRYGYTF. The CDR3 region has the DNA TGTGCCACCAGCAGAGATCGGTATGGCTACACCTTC.

This chain uses TRBV28 with TRBJ2-5, with 13 bases aligning to TRBD2. The V gene's germline CDR1 is MDHEN and CDR2 SYDVKM. Unmatched junction bases numbered 10, after V lost 8 bases and J lost 1 base. The CDR3 has 17 amino acids. The CDR3 coding sequence is TGTGCCAGCGGAACTAGCGGGAGGGCCGTTCTCCAAGAGACCCAGTACTTC. It codes for CASGTSGRAVLQETQYF.